A single sample gave rise to the 21 T cell receptor beta chains below, sequenced in a study of identical twins. Each CDR3 protein is one row after TCRdb ran MiXCR on the 5' RACE reads. Counted here are about 720,000 distinct CDR3 sequences, over 15% occurring once; the ten biggest clones make up roughly 13%. These data are also associated with another study on T cells expressing NK-cell markers.

Sequenced input: PBMCs. These receptors were obtained from a woman younger than 35 in good health.

This clonotype has just a few counts. V is TRBV20-1 and J is TRBJ1-1, with a possible D match to TRBD1 (5 bases). This CDR3 region has 15 residues. Germline V CDR1 and CDR2: DFQATT, SNEGSKA (reference sequence). V gave up 0 bases and J gave up 3 bases, with 14 bases separating them. CDR3 in DNA: TGCAGTGCTAGAGATCATGACAGTGGACACACTGAAGCTTTCTTT. Protein: CSARDHDSGHTEAFF.

This clonotype was recorded a few times. The DNA of the CDR3 is TGTGCCAGTACAGGGGCGCAGGCAAAAAACATTCAGTACTTC. This encodes CASTGAQAKNIQYF. The chain carries TRBV25-1 and TRBJ2-4; 7 bases line up with TRBD1. This CDR3 is 14 amino acids long. Germline assignment: CDR1 MGHDK and CDR2 SYGVNS. V was pared by 9 bases and J by 4 bases, with 9 bases of the junction left unmatched.

This chain joins TRBV20-1 and TRBJ1-2, with D hard to call. The CDR3 is 15 residues long. The V and J ends lost 0 bases and 7 bases respectively, with 18 bases between them. In germline, CDR1 is DFQATT, CDR2 SNEGSKA (reference sequence). CDR3 DNA: TGCAGTGCTAGAGAGGGCGGTTGGGAAGGAGCTGGCTACACCTTC. Its protein product is CSAREGGWEGAGYTF.

The J gene is TRBJ1-1, the V gene TRBV20-1; D call uncertain. CDR1 is DFQATT and CDR2 is SNEGSKA in the germline V gene (reference sequence). V shed 5 bases and J shed 5 bases, with 18 bases lying between them. The CDR3 length is 14 residues. The CDR3 nucleotides are TGCAGTGCTCCGGCGGGGAGAGGTGGGACTGAAGCTTTCTTT. Amino acids: CSAPAGRGGTEAFF.

The J gene is TRBJ2-7, the V gene TRBV6-1; D is unclear. V lost 5 bases, J lost 0 bases, and 11 bases lay in between. Germline V CDR1 and CDR2: MNHNS, SASEGT. This CDR3 is 14 amino acids long. CDR3 bases: TGTGCCAGCAGTATCAGTGGCAACTCCTACGAGCAGTACTTC. Translating gives CASSISGNSYEQYF.

This chain connects TRBV13 to TRBJ2-1, with 7 positions matching TRBD1. Trimming at V came to 3 bases and at J to 0 bases, leaving 14 bases not matched to a gene. CDR1 and CDR2 from the germline V gene are PRHDT and FYEKMQ (reference sequence). This CDR3 has 19 amino acids. CDR3 sequence: CASSFLLTGQASSYNEQFF. Written as DNA, the CDR3 is TGTGCCAGCAGCTTTTTACTGACCGGACAGGCTAGCTCCTACAATGAGCAGTTCTTC. Drawing the rest from reference TRBV13 and TRBJ2-1, the complete variable domain is AAGVIQSPRHLIKEKRETATLKCYPIPRHDTVYWYQQGPGQDPQFLISFYEKMQSDKGSIPDRFSAQQFSDYHSELNMSSLELGDSALYFCASSFLLTGQASSYNEQFFGPGTRLTVL.

The rearrangement joins TRBV7-6 to TRBJ2-7, with TRBD2 matching over 15 bases. The V gene's germline CDR1 is SGHVS and CDR2 FNYEAQ. Trimming took 2 bases from V and 6 from J; bases not matched to a gene: 11. This CDR3 region has 18 residues. CDR3 sequence reads: CASSLSSGLAGGRGEQYF. The CDR3 DNA sequence: TGTGCCAGCAGCTTATCGTCGGGACTAGCGGGAGGCCGAGGCGAGCAGTACTTC.

A few counts support this clonotype. The DNA is omitted, as the CDR3 cannot be located on it reliably, and the CDR3 follows TCRdb's listing. The chain joins TRBV6-1 to TRBJ2-1; the table assigns TRBD2, which was not confirmed against the DNA. Germline V gene sequence: CDR1 MNHNS, CDR2 SASEGT. The length of the CDR3 is 14 amino acids, counting both ends. The CDR3 protein is CASTSGVGYNEQFF.

The rearrangement links TRBV5-1 to TRBJ2-1; TRBD1 agrees at 12 bases. This CDR3 comprises 15 residues. With 5 bases clipped from V and 10 bases from J, the junction kept 10 bases outside the gene matches. CDR1 is SGHRS and CDR2 is YFSETQ in the germline V gene. This CDR3 is CASSLGGQGAGEQFF. The CDR3 DNA sequence: TGCGCCAGCAGTCTGGGGGGACAGGGGGCCGGAGAGCAGTTCTTC.

This clonotype was observed many times. The V and J genes are TRBV6-4 and TRBJ2-6; TRBD1 matches at 7 bases. This CDR3 comprises 15 residues. The junction had 5 bases not matched to a gene; V was cut back by 9 bases and J by 0 bases. Germline V CDR1 and CDR2: MRHNA, SNTAGT. The CDR3 spells CASRQGSSGANVLTF. In DNA form, the CDR3 reads TGTGCCAGTCGACAGGGAAGCTCTGGGGCCAACGTCCTGACTTTC.

This clonotype has more than one count but fewer than ten. The chain couples TRBV4-3 to TRBJ2-1; 10 nucleotides line up with TRBD2. In germline, CDR1 is LGHNA, CDR2 YSLEER. The CDR3 has 17 amino acids. The junction had 5 bases not matched to a gene; V was cut back by 0 bases and J by 3 bases. CDR3 residues: CASSQEPSGSRYNEQFF. The DNA for the CDR3 is TGCGCCAGCAGCCAAGAACCTAGCGGGAGCCGCTACAATGAGCAGTTCTTC.

The chain has TRBV18 and TRBJ2-1; 8 bases are a match to TRBD2. This CDR3 region has 13 residues. The junction had 3 bases not matched to a gene; V was cut back by 5 bases and J by 6 bases. CDR1 KGHSH and CDR2 LQKENI come from the germline V gene. CDR3 sequence: CASSLLAANEQFF. The CDR3 bases are TGTGCCAGCTCATTACTAGCGGCCAATGAGCAGTTCTTC. The variable domain in full, with the rest retrieved from reference TRBV18 and TRBJ2-1, is NAGVMQNPRHLVRRRGQEARLRCSPMKGHSHVYWYRQLPEEGLKFMVYLQKENIIDESGMPKERFSAEFPKEGPSILRIQQVVRGDSAAYFCASSLLAANEQFFGPGTRLTVL.

This clonotype was seen a handful of times. The genes are TRBV3-1 and TRBJ2-3; 7 nucleotides line up with TRBD2. This CDR3 has 13 amino acids. Germline assignment: CDR1 LGHDT and CDR2 YNNKEL (reference sequence). V lost 8 bases to trimming and J lost 6 bases; unmatched junction nucleotides: 8. The CDR3 region has the DNA TGTGCCAGCCGACGGGGGGTCGTTGATACGCAGTATTTT. This gives the protein CASRRGVVDTQYF.

The J gene is TRBJ2-7, the V gene TRBV7-2; maybe TRBD1 (5 bases). Trimming removed 4 bases at V and 5 bases at J, with 12 bases between. Germline V gene data show CDR1 as SGHTA and CDR2 as FQGNSA. The CDR3 consists of 13 residues. The CDR3 region is CASSSIRGDEQYF. DNA for the CDR3: TGTGCCAGCAGCTCGATAAGGGGTGACGAGCAGTACTTC.

This clonotype was counted only a few times. V and J are TRBV6-5 and TRBJ2-2, with 13 bases aligning to TRBD2. The ends lost 2 bases at V and 3 bases at J; junction bases unmatched: 9. Germline V gene sequence: CDR1 MNHEY, CDR2 SVGAGI. The CDR3 covers 19 residues. The CDR3 DNA is TGTGCCAGCAGTTACACACTAGCGGGGGGGCCGGGCGACACCGGGGAGCTGTTTTTT. Its protein product is CASSYTLAGGPGDTGELFF.

The V gene is TRBV4-1, the J gene TRBJ2-3, with 9 bases matching TRBD2. The CDR3 spans 16 residues. Germline assignment: CDR1 MGHRA and CDR2 YSYEKL. J lost 5 bases, V lost 1 base, and 7 bases had no gene match. CDR3 coding DNA: TGCGCCAGCAGCCAAGGAAGTTTAGCGGGAGAAGATACGCAGTATTTT. Translation gives CASSQGSLAGEDTQYF.

In its sample, this clonotype was seen many times. The CDR3 nucleotides are TGCGCCAGCAGCTTGTTCTCCACGGGGGGCCTTACTGAAGCTTTCTTT. Translated: CASSLFSTGGLTEAFF. The chain carries TRBV5-1 and TRBJ1-1; TRBD1 is a possible D gene (6 bases). The V gene's germline CDR1 is SGHRS and CDR2 YFSETQ. The CDR3 loop spans 16 amino acids. Trimming took 1 base from V and 5 from J, leaving 18 bases between them.

The genes are TRBV29-1 and TRBJ2-3; 7 positions agree with TRBD2. The germline CDR1 and CDR2 sequences are SQVTM and ANQGSEA. V dropped 7 bases and J dropped 0; count of bases not matched to a gene: 4. The CDR3 contains 13 residues. CDR3 nucleotides: TGCAGCGAGCGCGGGGGTAGCACAGATACGCAGTATTTT. The encoded protein is CSERGGSTDTQYF.

About this clonotype itself: At one end, the junction sequence differs from germline, possibly due to a read error. CDR3: CASSFLPGRRTGPLHF. CDR3 nucleotide sequence: TGTGCAAGCAGTTTCCTACCGGGACGGCGTACTGGACCCCTCCACTTT. The chain links TRBV27 to TRBJ1-6; maybe TRBD1 (5 bases). Per the germline V gene, CDR1 is MNHEY and CDR2 is SMNVEV (reference sequence). This CDR3 region has 16 residues.

The table lists this clonotype with a count of one. The rearrangement uses TRBV19 and TRBJ2-5; 8 nucleotides agree with TRBD2. The CDR3 spans 15 residues. J lost 2 bases, V lost 6 bases, and 8 bases had no gene match. Germline lookup yields CDR1 LNHDA and CDR2 SQIVND (reference sequence). In nucleotides, the CDR3 is TGTGCCAGTAGCACTCTCGTAGCGGGGCAAGAGACCCAGTACTTC. This codes for CASSTLVAGQETQYF. Full variable domain (outside the CDR3, taken from reference TRBV19 and TRBJ2-5): DGGITQSPKYLFRKEGQNVTLSCEQNLNHDAMYWYRQDPGQGLRLIYYSQIVNDFQKGDIAEGYSVSREKKESFPLTVTSAQKNPTAFYLCASSTLVAGQETQYFGPGTRLLVL.

As to this clonotype: A read error may produce the germline difference seen at one junction end. V usage is TRBV5-5 and J usage is TRBJ2-1; 9 bases map to TRBD2. The CDR3 sequence is 14 residues long. Germline V CDR1 and CDR2: SGHKS, YYEKEE (reference sequence). The CDR3 region has the DNA TGTGCCAGCAGTAGCGGACTAGCGAGGAATGAGCACTTCTTC. Residues: CASSSGLARNEHFF.